The text below deals with one T cell receptor beta chain. Its antigen is undetermined. Trimming pared 5 bases from V and 3 bases from J, leaving 16 bases between. The CDR3 covers 15 residues. Germline V gene lookup returns CDR1 LNHDA and CDR2 SQIVND (reference sequence). This sample is drawn from a study of STAT5B mutations in CD4+ large granular lymphocyte leukemia. General study results and limits: Higher CD4+ than CD8+ T-LGLL clonality might reflect small sample size.

Sequenced by immunoSEQ multiplex PCR; TCRdb stores in-frame clones only, minus some. The sample holds approximately 31,000 clones; less than 75% are singletons and the top ten take 2%. The sequenced sample consisted of CD4+ T cells from blood buffy coats. This clonotype was obtained from a human donor in good health. The V call is TRBV19, the J call TRBJ1-1, with D unclear. CDR3 sequence (DNA): TGTGCCAGTAGTGTCCGCTTGGAGGGATACACTGAAGCTTTCTTT. Residues: CASSVRLEGYTEAFF.